This entry lists 2 T cell receptor beta chains sequenced from one sample in a study of blood T cell repertoires in COVID-19. Using immunoSEQ multiplex PCR, the repertoire was profiled, and TCRdb retains in-frame clones only, with some absent. There are 130,000 or so clones in the sample; around 80% occur only once, and 2% to 3% lies in the top ten. Sequenced sample: PBMCs or T cells enriched from blood (not recorded which). These receptor sequences come from a man in his forties with acute COVID-19.

The rearrangement joins TRBV19 to TRBJ2-7; 11 positions agree with TRBD1. Trimming cost V 7 bases and J 5 bases; bases outside gene matches: 7. Germline CDR1 and CDR2: LNHDA and SQIVND (reference sequence). The CDR3 extends over 14 amino acids. CDR3 nucleotides: TGTGCCAGTAATCCGGGACAGGGGGGGAACGAGCAGTACTTC. Its protein is CASNPGQGGNEQYF.

The chain combines TRBV7-9 with TRBJ2-7, with 10 bases that match TRBD1. J was trimmed by 3 bases and V by 0 bases; bases with no gene match: 2. The V gene's germline CDR1 is SEHNR and CDR2 FQNEAQ (reference sequence). CDR3 length: 15 amino acids. CDR3 sequence reads: CASSLAGTGVYEQYF. The CDR3 nucleotides are TGTGCCAGCAGCTTAGCGGGGACAGGGGTCTACGAGCAGTACTTC.